This T cell receptor (beta chain) emerged from a study of early T cells in non-severe SARS-CoV-2 infection. TCRdb recomputed calls from the 5' RACE reads with MiXCR, one row per CDR3 protein. This table holds fewer than 55,000 distinct CDR3 sequences, approximately 11% found once. There are 14 residues in the CDR3. Germline V gene lookup returns CDR1 SGHNT and CDR2 YENEEA. The V gene lost 1 base and the J gene lost 9 bases, with 13 bases spanning the gap. This clonotype was seen a handful of times. Sequencing used whole blood. The sequence was obtained from an adult who was a healthcare worker with PCR-confirmed SARS-CoV-2 infection or an uninfected control (not recorded which). The chain carries TRBV11-3 and TRBJ2-1; TRBD2 might be the D (6 bases). CDR3 nucleotide sequence: TGTGCCAGCAGCTTAGCGGGTAGCGGAGCTGAGCAGTTCTTC. Encoded protein: CASSLAGSGAEQFF.